These 3 T cell receptor beta chains share one sample of origin, sequenced in a study of identical twins. TCRdb used MiXCR to reprocess the 5' RACE reads, holding one entry per CDR3 protein. The sample holds about 200,000 distinct CDR3 sequences, approximately 9% seen once. Material: memory (CD45RO+) T cells sorted from blood. The receptors were sampled from a young woman in good health.

The chain links TRBV5-1 to TRBJ1-1; TRBD1 aligns across 8 bases. The CDR3 sequence is 17 residues long. Germline V gene lookup returns CDR1 SGHRS and CDR2 YFSETQ. Germline trimming cut 2 bases from V and 1 base from J; bases unmatched to any gene: 10. CDR3: CASSLTGPQGANTEAFF. The CDR3, as DNA: TGCGCCAGCAGCTTAACCGGGCCGCAGGGGGCGAACACTGAAGCTTTCTTT.

The chain recombines TRBV20-1 with TRBJ2-5; tentatively, D is TRBD2 (7 bases). V was trimmed by 3 bases and J by 0 bases, leaving 11 bases between them. Germline values: CDR1 DFQATT, CDR2 SNEGSKA (reference sequence). The CDR3 consists of 14 residues. CDR3 in DNA: TGCAGTGCTAGCCAAGGGGGGGACCAAGAGACCCAGTACTTC. It yields the protein CSASQGGDQETQYF.

This clonotype was recorded a few times. The V gene is TRBV5-5, the J gene TRBJ1-2; the D gene is possibly TRBD1 (6 bases). V was shortened by 4 bases and J by 7 bases, with 14 bases between the two germline ends. CDR1 and CDR2 (germline): SGHKS, YYEKEE (reference sequence). The CDR3 extends over 13 amino acids. The CDR3 nucleotides read TGTGCCAGCAGCAAGACAGGAGCGAGTGGCTACACCTTC. Encoded protein: CASSKTGASGYTF.